The 5 T cell receptor beta chains reported below all come from one sample, sequenced in a study of tumor and adjacent non-tumor tissue in lung cancer. RNA was extracted from bulk tissue without any cell sorting. A modified ARM-PCR protocol with three rounds of nested PCR amplified TCRbeta. TCRdb re-called the multiplex PCR reads with MiXCR, one entry per CDR3 protein. The table has approximately 68,000 distinct CDR3 sequences, around three quarters seen once. Sequenced material: lung tumor tissue. The source of these receptors is a man aged 60 to 75 with non-small cell lung cancer.

Regarding this clonotype: The CDR3 end shows no conserved phenylalanine or tryptophan, and so a read error is likely. V and J are TRBV20-1 and TRBJ1-1; unclear D gene. The CDR3 has 10 amino acids. Germline assignment: CDR1 DFQATT and CDR2 SNEGSKA (reference sequence). CDR3 region: CGARDRVAFV. The DNA of the CDR3 is TGCGGTGCTAGAGACCGGGTAGCTTTCGTT.

To note about this clonotype: The junction does not match germline at one end; this may be a read error. This chain uses TRBV29-1 with TRBJ2-5; no clear D. CDR3 length: 14 amino acids. Per germline, CDR1 SQVTM and CDR2 ANQGSEA. The CDR3 nucleotides read TGTAGCACCTCGTACAGCTACCGCCAAGAGACCCAGTACTTC. Encoded protein: CSTSYSYRQETQYF.

This clonotype was seen ten or more times. The chain links TRBV21-1 to TRBJ2-7. TRBV21-1 is recorded as a pseudogene. The CDR3 length is 12 residues. CDR3 amino acids: CASSKESDEQYF. The CDR3 DNA reads as TGTGCCAGCAGCAAAGAAAGCGACGAGCAGTACTTC.

This chain links TRBV29-1 with TRBJ2-3, with 11 positions matching TRBD2. Germline values: CDR1 SQVTM, CDR2 ANQGSEA. This CDR3 is 17 amino acids long. The CDR3: CNVPNLLAGAGINTQYF. The CDR3 bases are TGCAACGTGCCGAATCTACTAGCGGGAGCTGGCATCAATACGCAGTATTTT.

Details on this clonotype: A read error may produce the germline difference seen at one junction end. CDR3 sequence: CASSLLPPRQVSEASF. CDR3 DNA: TGTGCCAGCAGCCTCCTACCCCCGAGACAGGTTTCTGAAGCTTCCTTT. This chain links TRBV6-6 with TRBJ1-1, with D tentatively TRBD1 (6 bases). CDR3 length: 16 amino acids. The germline CDR1 and CDR2 sequences are MNHNY and SVGAGI (reference sequence).